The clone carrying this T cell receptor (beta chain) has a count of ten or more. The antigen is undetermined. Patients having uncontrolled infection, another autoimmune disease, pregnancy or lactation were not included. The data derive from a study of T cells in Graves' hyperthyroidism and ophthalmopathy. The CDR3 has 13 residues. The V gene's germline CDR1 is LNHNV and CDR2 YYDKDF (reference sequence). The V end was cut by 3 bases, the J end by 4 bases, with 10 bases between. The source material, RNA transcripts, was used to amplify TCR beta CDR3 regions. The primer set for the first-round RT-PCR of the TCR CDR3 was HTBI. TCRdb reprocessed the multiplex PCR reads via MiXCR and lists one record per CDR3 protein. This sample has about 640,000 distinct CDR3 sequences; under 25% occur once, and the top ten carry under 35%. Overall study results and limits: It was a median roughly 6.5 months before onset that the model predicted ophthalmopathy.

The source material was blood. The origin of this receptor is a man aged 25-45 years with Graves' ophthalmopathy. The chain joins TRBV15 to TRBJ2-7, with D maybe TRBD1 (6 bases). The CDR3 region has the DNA TGTGCCACCAGCAGGACCAGGGGATACGAGCAGTACTTC. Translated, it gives CATSRTRGYEQYF.